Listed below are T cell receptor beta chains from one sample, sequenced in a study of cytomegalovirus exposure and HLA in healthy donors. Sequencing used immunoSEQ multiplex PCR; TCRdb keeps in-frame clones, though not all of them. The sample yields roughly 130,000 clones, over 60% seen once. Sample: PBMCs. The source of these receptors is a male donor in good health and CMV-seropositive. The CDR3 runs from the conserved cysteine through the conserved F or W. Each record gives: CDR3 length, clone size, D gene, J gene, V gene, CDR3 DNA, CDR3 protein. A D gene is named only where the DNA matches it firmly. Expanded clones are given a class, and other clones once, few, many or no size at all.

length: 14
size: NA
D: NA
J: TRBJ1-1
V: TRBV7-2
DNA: TGTGCCAGCAGCTCGACCGGGGGGGGCACTGAAGCTTTCTTT
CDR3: CASSSTGGGTEAFF

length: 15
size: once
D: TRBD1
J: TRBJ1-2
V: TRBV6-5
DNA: TGTGCCAGCAGTTTCGGTACAGGGGCCCACTATGGCTACACCTTC
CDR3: CASSFGTGAHYGYTF

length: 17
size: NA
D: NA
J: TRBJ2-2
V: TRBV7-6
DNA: TGTGCCAGCAGCTTCGGCGGGGGCCCTCAAATCACCGGGGAGCTGTTTTTT
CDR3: CASSFGGGPQITGELFF

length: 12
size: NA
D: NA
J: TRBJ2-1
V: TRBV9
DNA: TGTGCCAGCAGCCCCCAGGGCAATGAGCAGTTCTTC
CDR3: CASSPQGNEQFF

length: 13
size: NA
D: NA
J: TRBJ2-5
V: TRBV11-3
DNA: TGTGCCAGCAGTCGCCCGGGACTAGAGACCCAGTACTTC
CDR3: CASSRPGLETQYF

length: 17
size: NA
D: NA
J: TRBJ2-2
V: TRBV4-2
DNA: TGTGCCAGCAGCCAAGACGGTGGAGTGGGTTTATCCGGGGAGCTGTTTTTT
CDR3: CASSQDGGVGLSGELFF

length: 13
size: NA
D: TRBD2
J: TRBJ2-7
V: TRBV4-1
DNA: TGCGCCAGCAGCCAATCCGGGACTATCGAGCAGTACTTC
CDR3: CASSQSGTIEQYF

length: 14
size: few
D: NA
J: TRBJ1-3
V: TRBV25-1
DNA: TGTGCCAGCAGTGACGGGAGCTCTGGAAACACCATATATTTT
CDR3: CASSDGSSGNTIYF

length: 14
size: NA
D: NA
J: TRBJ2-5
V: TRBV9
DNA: TGTGCCAGCAGCGCCTCTCATCAGGGGTGGGAGCAGTACTTC
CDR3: CASSASHQGWEQYF

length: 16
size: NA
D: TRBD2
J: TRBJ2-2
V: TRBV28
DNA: TGTGCCAGCAGTTTGGGACTAGCGGTGAACACCGGGGAGCTGTTTTTT
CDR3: CASSLGLAVNTGELFF

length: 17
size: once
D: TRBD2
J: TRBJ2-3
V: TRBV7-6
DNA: TGTGCCAGCAGCCGCTCCTCTAGCGGGAGAGTCACAGATACGCAGTATTTT
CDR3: CASSRSSSGRVTDTQYF

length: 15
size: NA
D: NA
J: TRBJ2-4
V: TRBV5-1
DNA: TGCGCCAGCAGCCCAGAGGATCAGGGCCAAAACATTCAGTACTTC
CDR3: CASSPEDQGQNIQYF

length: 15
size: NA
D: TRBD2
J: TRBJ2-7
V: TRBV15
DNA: TGTGCCACCAGCAGCACACTAGCGGGAGGGTACGAGCAGTACTTC
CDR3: CATSSTLAGGYEQYF

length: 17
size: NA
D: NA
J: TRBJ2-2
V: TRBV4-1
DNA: TGCGCCAGCAGCCAAGTCCCGGGACACCTGAACACCGGGGAGCTGTTTTTT
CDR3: CASSQVPGHLNTGELFF

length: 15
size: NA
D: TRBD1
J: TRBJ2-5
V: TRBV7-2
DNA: TGTGCCAGCAGCTTCCAGACAGGGGAGGTCGAGACCCAGTACTTC
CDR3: CASSFQTGEVETQYF

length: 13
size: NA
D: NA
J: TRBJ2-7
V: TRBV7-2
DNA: TGTGCCAGCAGCTTAGCCTGGGACTACGAGCAGTACTTC
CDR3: CASSLAWDYEQYF

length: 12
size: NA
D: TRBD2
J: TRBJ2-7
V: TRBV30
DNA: TGTGCCTGGAGTGTGACTAGCTCCGAGCAGTACTTC
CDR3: CAWSVTSSEQYF

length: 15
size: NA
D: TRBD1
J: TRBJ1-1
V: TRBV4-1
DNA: TGCGCCAGCAGCCTGGACAGGGCTGTTAACACTGAAGCTTTCTTT
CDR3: CASSLDRAVNTEAFF

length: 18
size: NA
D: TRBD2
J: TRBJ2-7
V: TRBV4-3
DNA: TGCGCCAGCAGCCAAGAACCCCATGGACTAGCGGGATCCTACGAGCAGTACTTC
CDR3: CASSQEPHGLAGSYEQYF

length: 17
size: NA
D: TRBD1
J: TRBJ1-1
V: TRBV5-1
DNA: TGCGCCAGCAGCTTGGCGTCCTTAGGCAGGGGGCAAGGTGAAGCTTTCTTT
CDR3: CASSLASLGRGQGEAFF

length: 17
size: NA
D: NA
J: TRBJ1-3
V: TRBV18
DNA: TGTGCCAGCTCACCACCGTCGCGGGGGAGCTCTGGAAACACCATATATTTT
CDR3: CASSPPSRGSSGNTIYF

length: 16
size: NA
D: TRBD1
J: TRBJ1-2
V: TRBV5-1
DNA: TGCGCCAGCAGCTTGGGACAGGGGGCCACTAACTATGGCTACACCTTC
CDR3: CASSLGQGATNYGYTF

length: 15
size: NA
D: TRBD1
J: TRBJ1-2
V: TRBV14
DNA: TGTGCCAGCAGCCCAAGACAGGGGGTAAACTATGGCTACACCTTC
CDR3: CASSPRQGVNYGYTF

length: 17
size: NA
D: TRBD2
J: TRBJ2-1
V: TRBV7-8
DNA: TGTGCCAGCAGCCCGCAGGGGGGGACTAGCGAAACTAATGAGCAGTTCTTC
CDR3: CASSPQGGTSETNEQFF

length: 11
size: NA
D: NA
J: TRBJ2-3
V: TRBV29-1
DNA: TGCAGCGTTGAAGTGTTAGGGGCGCAGTATTTT
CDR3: CSVEVLGAQYF

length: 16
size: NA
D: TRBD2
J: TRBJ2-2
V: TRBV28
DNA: TGTGCCAGCAGTTTAACGGGAGGGTTGGGGTCCGGGGAGCTGTTTTTT
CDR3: CASSLTGGLGSGELFF

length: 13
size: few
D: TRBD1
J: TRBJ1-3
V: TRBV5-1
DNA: TGCGCCAGCAGCGAGGGGACAGGCCCCACCATATATTTT
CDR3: CASSEGTGPTIYF

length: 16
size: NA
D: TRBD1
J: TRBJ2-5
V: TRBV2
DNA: TGTGCCAGCAGTTTTTCCGGGGACAGGGGGTGGGAGACCCAGTACTTC
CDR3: CASSFSGDRGWETQYF

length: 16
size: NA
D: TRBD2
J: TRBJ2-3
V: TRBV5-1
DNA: TGCGCCAGCAGCTCACTAGCGGGAGTTGGGACAGATACGCAGTATTTT
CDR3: CASSSLAGVGTDTQYF

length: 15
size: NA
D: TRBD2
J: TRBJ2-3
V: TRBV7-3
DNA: TGTGCCAGCAGTCAACGGACTAGCGGAACAGATACGCAGTATTTT
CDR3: CASSQRTSGTDTQYF

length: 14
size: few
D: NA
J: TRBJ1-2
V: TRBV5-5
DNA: TGTGCCAGCCCTGGGCTACCCAAACGGGGTGGCTACACCTTC
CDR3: CASPGLPKRGGYTF

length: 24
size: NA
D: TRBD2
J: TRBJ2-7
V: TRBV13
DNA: TGTGCCAGCAGCTTAGGCCAGTGGGTAAAGCCAATAGCGGGACAAATCCAGAAGAATTACGAGCAGTACTTC
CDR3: CASSLGQWVKPIAGQIQKNYEQYF

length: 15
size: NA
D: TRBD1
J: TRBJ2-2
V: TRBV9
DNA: TGTGCCAGCAGCGTTTGGGACAGCGGCACCGGGGAGCTGTTTTTT
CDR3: CASSVWDSGTGELFF

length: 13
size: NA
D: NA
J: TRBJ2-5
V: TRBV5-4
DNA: TGTGCCAGCAGCTCAAATTCGAGGGAGACCCAGTACTTC
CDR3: CASSSNSRETQYF

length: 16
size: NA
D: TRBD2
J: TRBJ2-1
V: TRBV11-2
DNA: TGTGCCAGCAGCTTAGGGGCTAGCGGATCTTACAATGAGCAGTTCTTC
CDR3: CASSLGASGSYNEQFF

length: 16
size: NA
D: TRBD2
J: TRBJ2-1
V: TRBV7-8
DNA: TGTGCCAGCAGCGATGATGTAGCGGGCGAGTTCACCCCGCAGTTCTTC
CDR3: CASSDDVAGEFTPQFF